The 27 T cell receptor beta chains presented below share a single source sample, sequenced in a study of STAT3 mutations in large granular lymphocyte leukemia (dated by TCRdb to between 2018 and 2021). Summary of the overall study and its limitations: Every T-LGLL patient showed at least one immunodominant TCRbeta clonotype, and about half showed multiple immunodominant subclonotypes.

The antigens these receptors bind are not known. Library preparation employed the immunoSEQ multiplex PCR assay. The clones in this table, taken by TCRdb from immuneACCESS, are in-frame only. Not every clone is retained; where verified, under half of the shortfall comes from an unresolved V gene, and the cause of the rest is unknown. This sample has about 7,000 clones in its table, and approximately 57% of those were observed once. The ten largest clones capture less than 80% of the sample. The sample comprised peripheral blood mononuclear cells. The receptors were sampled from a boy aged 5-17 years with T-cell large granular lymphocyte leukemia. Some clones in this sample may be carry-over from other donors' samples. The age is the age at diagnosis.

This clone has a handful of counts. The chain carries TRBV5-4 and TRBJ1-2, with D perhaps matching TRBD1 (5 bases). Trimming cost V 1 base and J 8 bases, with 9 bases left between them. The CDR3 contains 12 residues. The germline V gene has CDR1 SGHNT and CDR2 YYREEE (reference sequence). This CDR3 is CASSLRGAGYTF. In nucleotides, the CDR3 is TGTGCCAGCAGCTTGAGAGGGGCCGGCTACACCTTC.

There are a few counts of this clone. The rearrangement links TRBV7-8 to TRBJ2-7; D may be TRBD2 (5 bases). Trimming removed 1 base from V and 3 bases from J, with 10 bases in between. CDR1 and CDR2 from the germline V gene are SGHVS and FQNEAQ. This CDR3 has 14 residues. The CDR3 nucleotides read TGTGCCAGCAGCTTAGGGGAGCTGGGCTACGAGCAGTACTTC. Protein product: CASSLGELGYEQYF.

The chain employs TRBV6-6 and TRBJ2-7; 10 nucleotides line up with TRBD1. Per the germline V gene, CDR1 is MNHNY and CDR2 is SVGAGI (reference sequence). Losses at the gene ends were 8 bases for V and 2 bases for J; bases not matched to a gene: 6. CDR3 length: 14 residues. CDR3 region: CASLGGQGAYEQYF. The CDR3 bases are TGTGCCAGCCTAGGCGGACAGGGGGCCTACGAGCAGTACTTC.

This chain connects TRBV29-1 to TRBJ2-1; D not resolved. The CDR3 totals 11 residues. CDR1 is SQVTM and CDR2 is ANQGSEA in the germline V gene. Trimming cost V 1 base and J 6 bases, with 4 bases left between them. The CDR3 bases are TGCAGCGTTGAAGGGAGCAATGAGCAGTTCTTC. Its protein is CSVEGSNEQFF.

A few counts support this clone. CDR3 amino acids: CASGAGTGYAGYTF. The CDR3 region has the DNA TGTGCTAGTGGTGCCGGGACAGGGTATGCTGGCTACACCTTC. The chain carries TRBV12-5 and TRBJ1-2, with 9 bases identical to TRBD1. CDR1 LGHNT and CDR2 FRNRAP come from the germline V gene. CDR3 size: 14 residues. The V gene end was trimmed by 5 bases and the J gene end by 7 bases; junction bases not matched to a gene: 8.

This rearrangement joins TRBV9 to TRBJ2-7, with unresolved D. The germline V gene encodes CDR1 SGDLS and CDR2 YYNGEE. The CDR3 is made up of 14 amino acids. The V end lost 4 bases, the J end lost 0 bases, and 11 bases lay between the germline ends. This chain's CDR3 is CASSPHYPSYEQYF. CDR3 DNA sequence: TGTGCCAGCAGCCCTCACTACCCCTCCTACGAGCAGTACTTC.

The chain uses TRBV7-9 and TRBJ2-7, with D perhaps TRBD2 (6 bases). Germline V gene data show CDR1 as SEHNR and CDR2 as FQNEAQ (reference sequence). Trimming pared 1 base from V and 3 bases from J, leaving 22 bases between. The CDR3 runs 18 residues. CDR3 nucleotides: TGTGCCAGCAGCTTAGGAACTAGCAGGACCCGGTCGGGCTACGAGCAGTACTTC. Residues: CASSLGTSRTRSGYEQYF.

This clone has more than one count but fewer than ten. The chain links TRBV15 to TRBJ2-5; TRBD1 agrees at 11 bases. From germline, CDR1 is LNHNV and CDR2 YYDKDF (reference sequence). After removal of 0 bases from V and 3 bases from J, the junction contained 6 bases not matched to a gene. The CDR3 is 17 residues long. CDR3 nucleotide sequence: TGTGCCACCAGCAGAGATTACCGGGACAGGGGGGAAGAGACCCAGTACTTC. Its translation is CATSRDYRDRGEETQYF. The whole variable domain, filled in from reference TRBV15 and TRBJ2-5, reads DAMVIQNPRYQVTQFGKPVTLSCSQTLNHNVMYWYQQKSSQAPKLLFHYYDKDFNNEADTPDNFQSRRPNTSFCFLDIRSPGLGDTAMYLCATSRDYRDRGEETQYFGPGTRLLVL.

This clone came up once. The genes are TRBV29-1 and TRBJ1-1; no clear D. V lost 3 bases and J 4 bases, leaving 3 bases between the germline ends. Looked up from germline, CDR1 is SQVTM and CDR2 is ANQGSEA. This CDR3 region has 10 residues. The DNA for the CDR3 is TGCAGCGTTGAGGTCACTGAAGCTTTCTTT. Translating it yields CSVEVTEAFF.

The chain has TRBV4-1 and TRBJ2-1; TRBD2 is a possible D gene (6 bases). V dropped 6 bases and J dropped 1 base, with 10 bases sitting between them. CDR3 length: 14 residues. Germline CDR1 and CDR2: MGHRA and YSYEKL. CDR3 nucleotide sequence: TGCGCCAGCAGGGAGGAGGGATCCTACAATGAGCAGTTCTTC. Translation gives CASREEGSYNEQFF.

The DNA for the CDR3 is TGTGCCAGCACCTTCAGGAGCTCCTATAATTCACCCCTCCACTTT. This codes for CASTFRSSYNSPLHF. V and J are TRBV28 and TRBJ1-6; D gene uncertain. V lost 7 bases and J lost 0, with 10 bases in between. The CDR3 is made up of 15 amino acids. The germline V gene encodes CDR1 MDHEN and CDR2 SYDVKM.

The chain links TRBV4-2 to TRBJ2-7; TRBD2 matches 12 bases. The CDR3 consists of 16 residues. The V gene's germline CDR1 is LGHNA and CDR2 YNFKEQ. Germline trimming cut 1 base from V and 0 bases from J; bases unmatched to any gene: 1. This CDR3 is CASSQGTSGDSYEQYF. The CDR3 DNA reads TGTGCCAGCAGCCAAGGGACTAGCGGGGACTCCTACGAGCAGTACTTC.

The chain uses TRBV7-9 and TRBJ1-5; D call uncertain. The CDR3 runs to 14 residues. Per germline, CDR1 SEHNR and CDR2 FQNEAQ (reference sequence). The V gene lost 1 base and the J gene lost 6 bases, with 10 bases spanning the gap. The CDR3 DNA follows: TGTGCCAGCAGCTTAGATGGGTACGGTCAGCCCCAGCATTTT. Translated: CASSLDGYGQPQHF. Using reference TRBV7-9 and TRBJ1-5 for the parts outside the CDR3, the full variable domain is DTGVSQNPRHKITKRGQNVTFRCDPISEHNRLYWYRQTLGQGPEFLTYFQNEAQLEKSRLLSDRFSAERPKGSFSTLEIQRTEQGDSAMYLCASSLDGYGQPQHFGDGTRLSIL.

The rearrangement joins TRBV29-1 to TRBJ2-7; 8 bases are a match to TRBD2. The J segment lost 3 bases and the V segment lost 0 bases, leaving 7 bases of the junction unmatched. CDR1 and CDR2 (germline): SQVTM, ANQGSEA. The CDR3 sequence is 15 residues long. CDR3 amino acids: CSVEDQGLGNYEQYF. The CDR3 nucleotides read TGCAGCGTTGAAGATCAGGGACTAGGGAACTACGAGCAGTACTTC.

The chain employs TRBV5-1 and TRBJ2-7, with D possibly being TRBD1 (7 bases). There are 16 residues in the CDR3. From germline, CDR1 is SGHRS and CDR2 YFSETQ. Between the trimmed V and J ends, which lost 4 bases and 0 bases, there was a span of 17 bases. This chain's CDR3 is CASSPLGGGHSYEQYF. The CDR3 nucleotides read TGCGCCAGCAGCCCCCTTGGAGGGGGCCACTCCTACGAGCAGTACTTC.

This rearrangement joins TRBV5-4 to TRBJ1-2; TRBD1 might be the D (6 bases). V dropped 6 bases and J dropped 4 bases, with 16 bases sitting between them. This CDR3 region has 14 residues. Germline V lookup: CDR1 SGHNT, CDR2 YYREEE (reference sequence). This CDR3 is CASTIGGRFYGYTF. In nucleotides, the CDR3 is TGTGCCAGCACCATAGGGGGACGGTTCTATGGCTACACCTTC. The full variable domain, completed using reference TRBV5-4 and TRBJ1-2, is ETGVTQSPTHLIKTRGQQVTLRCSSQSGHNTVSWYQQALGQGPQFIFQYYREEENGRGNFPPRFSGLQFPNYSSELNVNALELDDSALYLCASTIGGRFYGYTFGSGTRLTVV.

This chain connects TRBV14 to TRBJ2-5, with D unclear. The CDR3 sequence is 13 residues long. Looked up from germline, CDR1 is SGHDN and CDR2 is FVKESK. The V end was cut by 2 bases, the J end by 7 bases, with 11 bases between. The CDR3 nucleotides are TGTGCCAGCAGCCAAAATACTTTGGGGACCCAGTACTTC. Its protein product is CASSQNTLGTQYF. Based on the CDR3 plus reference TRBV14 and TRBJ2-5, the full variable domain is EAGVTQFPSHSVIEKGQTVTLRCDPISGHDNLYWYRRVMGKEIKFLLHFVKESKQDESGMPNNRFLAERTGGTYSTLKVQPAELEDSGVYFCASSQNTLGTQYFGPGTRLLVL.

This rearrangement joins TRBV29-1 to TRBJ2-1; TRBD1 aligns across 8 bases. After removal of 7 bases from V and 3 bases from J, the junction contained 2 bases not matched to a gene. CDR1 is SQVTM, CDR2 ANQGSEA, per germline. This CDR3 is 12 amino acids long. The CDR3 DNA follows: TGCAGCGCTGGACAGGGCTACAATGAGCAGTTCTTC. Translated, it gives CSAGQGYNEQFF.

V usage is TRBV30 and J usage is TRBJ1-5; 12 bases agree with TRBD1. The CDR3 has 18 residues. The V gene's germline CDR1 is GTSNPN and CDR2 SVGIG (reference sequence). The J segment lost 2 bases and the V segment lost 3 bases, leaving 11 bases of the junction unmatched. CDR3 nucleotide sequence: TGTGCCTGGAGCGGGGGACAGGGGGCGATTCAGCGCAATCAGCCCCAGCATTTT. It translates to CAWSGGQGAIQRNQPQHF.

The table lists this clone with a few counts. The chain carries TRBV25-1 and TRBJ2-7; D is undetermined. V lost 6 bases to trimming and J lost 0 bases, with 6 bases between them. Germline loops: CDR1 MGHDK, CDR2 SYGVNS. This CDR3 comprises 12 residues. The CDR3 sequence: CASSLVSYEQYF. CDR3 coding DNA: TGTGCCAGCAGCCTAGTCTCCTACGAGCAGTACTTC.

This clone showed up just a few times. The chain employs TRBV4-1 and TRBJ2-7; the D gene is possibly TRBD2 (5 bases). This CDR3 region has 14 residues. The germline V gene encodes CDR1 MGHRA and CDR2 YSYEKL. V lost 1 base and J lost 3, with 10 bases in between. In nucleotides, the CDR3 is TGCGCCAGCAGCCAAGTTGAAGGGAGCTACGAGCAGTACTTC. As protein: CASSQVEGSYEQYF.

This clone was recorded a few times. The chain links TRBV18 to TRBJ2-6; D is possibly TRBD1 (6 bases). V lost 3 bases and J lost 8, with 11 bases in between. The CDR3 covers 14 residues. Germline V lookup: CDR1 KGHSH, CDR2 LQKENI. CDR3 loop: CASSPEQGTNVLTF. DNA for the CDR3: TGTGCCAGCTCACCCGAACAGGGTACCAACGTCCTGACTTTC.

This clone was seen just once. The CDR3: CASSNQGTEAFF. The DNA for the CDR3 is TGTGCCAGCAGTAATCAGGGGACTGAAGCTTTCTTT. The chain recombines TRBV6-1 with TRBJ1-1, with TRBD1 as a possible D gene (6 bases). The V gene lost 5 bases and the J gene lost 5 bases, with 9 bases spanning the gap. Germline CDR1 is MNHNS and CDR2 is SASEGT. The CDR3 spans 12 residues.

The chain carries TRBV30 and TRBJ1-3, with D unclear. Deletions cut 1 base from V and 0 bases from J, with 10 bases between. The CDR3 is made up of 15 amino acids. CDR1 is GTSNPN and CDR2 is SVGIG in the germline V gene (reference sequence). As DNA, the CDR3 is TGTGCCTGGAGTGGACGGATTTTCTCTGGAAACACCATATATTTT. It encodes CAWSGRIFSGNTIYF.

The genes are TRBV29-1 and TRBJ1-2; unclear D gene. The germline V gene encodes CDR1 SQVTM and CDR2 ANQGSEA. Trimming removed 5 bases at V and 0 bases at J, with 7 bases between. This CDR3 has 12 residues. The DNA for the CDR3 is TGCAGCGTTTCACATGCTAACTATGGCTACACCTTC. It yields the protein CSVSHANYGYTF.

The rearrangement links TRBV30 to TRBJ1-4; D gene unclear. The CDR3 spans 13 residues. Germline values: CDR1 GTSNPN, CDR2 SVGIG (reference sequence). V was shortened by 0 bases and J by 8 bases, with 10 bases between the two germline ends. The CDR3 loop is CAWSVGLGEKLFF. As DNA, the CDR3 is TGTGCCTGGAGTGTAGGACTGGGAGAAAAACTGTTTTTT.

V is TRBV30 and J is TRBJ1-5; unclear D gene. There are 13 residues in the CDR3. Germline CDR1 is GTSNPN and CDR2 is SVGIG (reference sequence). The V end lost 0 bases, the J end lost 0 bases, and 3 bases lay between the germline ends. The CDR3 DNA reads TGTGCCTGGAGTGTAAATAGCAATCAGCCCCAGCATTTT. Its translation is CAWSVNSNQPQHF. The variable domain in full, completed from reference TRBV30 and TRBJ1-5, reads SQTIHQWPATLVQPVGSPLSLECTVEGTSNPNLYWYRQAAGRGLQLLFYSVGIGQISSEVPQNLSASRPQDRQFILSSKKLLLSDSGFYLCAWSVNSNQPQHFGDGTRLSIL.